What follows is one TCR beta chain and its context. Its specificity is not known. The data are from a study of T cells in narcolepsy. Study-wide context: Enrolled donors included narcolepsy type 1 or type 2 patients and healthy controls.

Profiled with immunoSEQ multiplex PCR; TCRdb holds only in-frame clones, not every one. The sample carries some 30,000 clones, around 87% recorded once. Germline lookup yields CDR1 MNHEY and CDR2 SMNVEV (reference sequence). Trimming at V came to 5 bases and at J to 11 bases, leaving 11 bases not matched to a gene. The CDR3 has 14 residues. Findings of the study overall: Comparing one patient's CSF and blood CD4+ clonotypes highlighted HCRT- and TRIB2-specific autoreactive clonotypes.

The sequence came from a human donor in good health. The sequenced material came from memory (CD45RA-) CD4+ T cells from blood. V and J are TRBV27 and TRBJ2-5; 10 bases fit TRBD1. CDR3: CASSPGQGLGEQYF. The CDR3 bases are TGTGCCAGCAGTCCGGGACAGGGGTTGGGAGAGCAGTACTTC.